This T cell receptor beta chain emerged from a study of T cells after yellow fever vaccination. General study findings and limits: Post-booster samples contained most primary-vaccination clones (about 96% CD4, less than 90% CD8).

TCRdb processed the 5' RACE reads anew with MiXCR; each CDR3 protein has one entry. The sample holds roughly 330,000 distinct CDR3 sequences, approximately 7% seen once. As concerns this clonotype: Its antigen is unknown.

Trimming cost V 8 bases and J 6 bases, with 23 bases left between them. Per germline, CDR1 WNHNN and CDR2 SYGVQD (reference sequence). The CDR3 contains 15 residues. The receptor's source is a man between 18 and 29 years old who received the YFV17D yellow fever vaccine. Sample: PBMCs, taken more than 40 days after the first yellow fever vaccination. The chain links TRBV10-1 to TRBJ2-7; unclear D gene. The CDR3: CASSPVMAGLREQYF. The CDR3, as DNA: TGCGCCAGCTCCCCGGTTATGGCAGGCCTCCGCGAGCAGTACTTC.